The T cell receptor beta chain under discussion was sequenced for a study of shared clonotypes between healthy human individuals. Across the study: The study drew on a couple of women and three men aged 18 to 49 as donors.

Germline V gene data show CDR1 as SGHTA and CDR2 as FQGNSA. The J segment lost 5 bases and the V segment lost 4 bases, leaving 8 bases of the junction unmatched. The CDR3 loop spans 16 amino acids. At the deep level, the assay was run. Input per replicate PCR of unsorted PBMC was approximately 300 ng DNA, corresponding to tens of thousands of T cell genomes. Original data processing: ImmunoSEQ gave junction-only sequences without quality scores, so filtering differed. Produced via immunoSEQ multiplex PCR; TCRdb's table is partial and in-frame only. The DNA gave D and trimming, while V, J and clone size come from that table. The sample has more than 400,000 clones; 81% are singletons.

The sample taken for sequencing was PBMCs. The V gene is TRBV7-2, the J gene TRBJ2-2; 9 bases are shared with TRBD2. The clonotype originates from a woman aged 40 to 50 in good health. Some clones in this sample may be carry-over from other donors' samples. CDR3 protein: CASSSGASGKTGELFF. CDR3 DNA: TGTGCCAGCAGCTCAGGGGCTAGCGGGAAAACCGGGGAGCTGTTTTTT. Full variable domain (outside the CDR3, taken from reference TRBV7-2 and TRBJ2-2): GAGVSQSPSNKVTEKGKDVELRCDPISGHTALYWYRQSLGQGLEFLIYFQGNSAPDKSGLPSDRFSAERTGGSVSTLTIQRTQQEDSAVYLCASSSGASGKTGELFFGEGSRLTVL.